This T cell receptor (beta chain) was sequenced during a study of regulatory T cells in long-lasting Graves disease (dated by TCRdb to the early 2020s). In terms of the full investigation: Newly diagnosed Graves' disease patients had taken antithyroid drugs for less than 3 months. Patients with persistent Graves' disease were compared with patients with newly diagnosed Graves' disease using TCR sequencing and RNA sequencing of peripheral blood. The study was conducted in China and was registered as a clinical trial. TCR sequencing covered some 13 persistent and about 20 newly diagnosed Graves' disease patients, about 35 samples in total. The full study reports these points: Patients with persistent disease shared more public clonotypes (around 3,000) than newly diagnosed patients did (about 970). Sequencing and analysis were restricted to the TCR beta chain. Peripheral blood alone was examined, since thyroid tissue, which constituted the primary lesion, could not be accessed. Lower TCR Shannon entropy and fewer highly expanded clones were observed in persistent Graves' disease patients than in newly diagnosed patients, which suggested clonal expansion. Preferential use of TRBV28, TRBJ1-2 and TRBJ2-5 was observed in persistent disease, whereas TRBV20-1 and TRBJ2-1 were favored in newly diagnosed disease. As a limitation, the authors acknowledged that the small sample size may reduce accuracy.

This specimen's time point label, interpreted: newly diagnosed GD, antithyroid drugs for less than 3 months. RNA was extracted from PBMCs in TRIzol for both TCR sequencing and RNA sequencing. The diagnosis of Graves' disease was made according to American Thyroid Association guidelines. Recruitment of patients was carried out at an endocrinology department in Xi'an, China. Each patient gave 7.5 to 10 milliliters of peripheral blood, collected in an EDTA anticoagulant tube. Ficoll Paque Plus density gradient separation was used to isolate PBMCs, and no additional T cell sorting was done. An Agilent 2100 Bioanalyzer and agarose gel were used to assess RNA quality, and a NanoDrop 2000 was used to measure RNA concentration. Notes on this clonotype: Its antigen is not yet known. Since a far larger clone is one base different, this is likely a read error.

The junction carries 18 bases between V and J, which are trimmed by 5 bases and 11 bases respectively. Via the germline V gene (reference sequence), CDR1 is MNHEY and CDR2 SMNVEV. The CDR3 holds 13 amino acids from the cysteine to the phenylalanine. Only CDR3 DNA is held: 39 bases, read in frame from base 1. Libraries were prepared through multiplex PCR. The instrument was an Illumina HiSeq 4000. To build TCR beta libraries, CDR3 regions were amplified by Arm-PCR using iRepertoire HTBI primers. Before sequencing, the PCR products underwent gel purification. Per the original workflow: Across samples, some 62 TRBV and 13 to 15 TRBJ segments were identified and used for gene usage analysis of CDR3 amino acid clonotypes. COPE and FqMerger were used to merge filtered high-quality paired reads into contigs. BLAST was used to align contigs to IMGT TRBV, TRBD and TRBJ reference genes, with CDR3 defined following IMGT. Highly expanded clones were defined as clonotypes with a frequency above 0.1%. Shannon entropy was used to measure repertoire diversity, and the Gini coefficient was used to measure V-J evenness. Clonotypes shared by more than one individual were considered public. TCRdb ran its own pipeline on the public reads, namely fastp trimming at Q25 and MiXCR clone calling, and kept in-frame beta chains. Rows matching on CDR3 protein sequence are summarized as one entry with the most common DNA and genes. Here the V and J calls rest on TCRdb's processing, not on the authors' analysis. Across this sample there are about 220,000 distinct CDR3 sequences, with less than 20% seen only once. The ten largest clonotypes hold approximately 10% of the sample.

The same sample was also used in a study of T cells in Graves' hyperthyroidism and ophthalmopathy. The second study reports: Stable Graves' hyperthyroidism was defined as the absence of progression to ophthalmopathy over 18 months of follow-up. The hyperthyroidism patients were between 18 and 65 years old and newly diagnosed, with a disease duration of less than 2 months. Any patient with an uncontrolled infection, another autoimmune disease, pregnancy or lactation was excluded. Diagnoses were established on the basis of clinical symptoms, serum thyroxine and TRAb, thyroid ultrasound, and orbital computed tomography. A first-round RT-PCR of the TCR CDR3 used the HTBI primer set with the Qiagen OneStep RT-PCR kit. Most expanded thyroid clonotypes (frequency above 0.001) were also detected in blood, a finding suggesting that blood repertoires may reflect thyroid immune responses. In cross-validation, a model built on a 13 V-J signature told ophthalmopathy apart from stable hyperthyroidism with approximately 91% sensitivity and approximately 84% specificity, and in testing the same model reached 80%/75%. During validation, the model predicted progression to ophthalmopathy a median of about 5.9 months ahead of onset, with almost 71% sensitivity and more than 72% specificity. TCR V-J signatures able to tell the groups apart were searched for in a discovery cohort of 100 patients, of whom 43 had Graves' ophthalmopathy and about 60 had stable Graves' hyperthyroidism. An independent validation cohort of around 20 hyperthyroidism patients and over 15 patients who later progressed to ophthalmopathy tested prospective prediction of ophthalmopathy. For training and testing, the 110 or so patients in the discovery cohort were randomly divided in a 7:3 ratio. The study also compared thyroid tissue and blood T-cell repertoires from five or six Graves' hyperthyroidism patients. Once sampling was done, hyperthyroidism patients were given methimazole at a starting dose of 30 mg daily, whereas ophthalmopathy patients were given high-dose intravenous methylprednisolone. Libraries were constructed in a second round of multiplex PCR, after which size selection and purification were performed. Paired-end sequencing of the libraries was performed with 100 bp reads on an Illumina HiSeq2000. Raw data were processed with SOAPnuke, discarding reads with adapters, uncalled bases, mean Phred below 15, or no exact constant-primer or identifier match. COPE v1.2.5 was used to merge the high-quality paired reads, and each unique nucleotide sequence was defined as a clonotype. Clonotypes were aligned to IMGT TRBV, TRBD and TRBJ reference segments using MiTCR v1.1. The analysis included only V-J combinations with a frequency above 0.0001, which together covered over 98% of the repertoires. The TCS score was defined as the ratio of F50 (clonal expansion) to E x V (chaos), calculated using BLOSUM62-based TCRdist between CDR3 peptides within each V-J. Welch's t-statistics and random forest reduced 514 V-J features to 13, which were used in a naive Bayes classifier (R e1071). Sample size was not statistically predetermined, and blinding of investigators to group allocation was not performed. The paper reports TCR Vbeta CDR3 sequencing of roughly 140 peripheral blood samples: approximately 41 ophthalmopathy, roughly 74 hyperthyroidism and 17 progressor patients.

This receptor was obtained from a woman aged 30 to 39 with Graves disease. Donor details come from another sample of the same person, matched by shared clones. This sequence uses TRBV27 and TRBJ1-1; the D gene is perhaps TRBD1, on 6 matching bases. The sequencing used peripheral blood mononuclear cells (PBMCs), collected at new diagnosis, from a patient treated with antithyroid drugs. CDR3 region: CASSARLGARAFF. The nucleotides are TGTGCCAGCAGTGCCAGATTGGGGGCGAGGGCTTTCTTT.